The 12 T cell receptor beta chains below all came from one sample that was sequenced in a study of blood T cells in healthy people across ages. PCR was performed a second time for 7 to 11 cycles using a sample-barcoded 5' primer and a J-beta primer mix. TCRdb reanalysed the 5' RACE reads using MiXCR and keeps one entry per CDR3 protein. Of around 850,000 distinct CDR3 sequences listed, around 36% are singletons. The sample consisted of blood. These receptors were taken from a man aged 18 to 35 in good health.

This chain links TRBV20-1 with TRBJ2-4; D gene uncertain. Germline V gene sequence: CDR1 DFQATT, CDR2 SNEGSKA (reference sequence). This CDR3 is 13 amino acids long. The V end was cut by 3 bases, the J end by 6 bases, with 12 bases between. The CDR3 protein is CSASPSDLNIQYF. The CDR3 DNA reads as TGCAGTGCTAGCCCGAGCGACCTAAACATTCAGTACTTC.

Turning to this clonotype: Since a much larger clone is just one base distant, this may be a read error. The V call is TRBV5-1, the J call TRBJ2-1; the match to TRBD2 covers 9 bases. The CDR3 is 16 amino acids. V lost 0 bases to trimming and J lost 6 bases; unmatched junction nucleotides: 7. The germline V gene encodes CDR1 SGHRS and CDR2 YFSETQ. The CDR3 DNA reads TGCGCCAGCAGCTTGGAGGCGGGGGGGCCCCGCAATGAGCAGTTCTTC. Protein: CASSLEAGGPRNEQFF.

This chain joins TRBV2 and TRBJ1-1; unclear D gene. Germline V lookup: CDR1 SNHLY, CDR2 FYNNEI. V was shortened by 7 bases and J by 3 bases, with 15 bases between the two germline ends. The CDR3 sequence is 14 residues long. The CDR3 is CASKREPGYTEAFF. For the CDR3, the DNA is TGTGCCAGCAAGCGGGAGCCGGGGTACACTGAAGCTTTCTTT.

The chain is built from TRBV6-6 and TRBJ2-3, with a tentative D call TRBD2 (5 bases). The V end was cut by 7 bases, the J end by 2 bases, with 10 bases between. Germline assignment: CDR1 MNHNY and CDR2 SVGAGI (reference sequence). The CDR3 spans 13 residues. CDR3 bases: TGTGCCAGCACCCGGGGTCTCACAGATACGCAGTATTTT. Translated: CASTRGLTDTQYF.

J is TRBJ2-3 and V is TRBV9; the D gene is possibly TRBD1 (5 bases). Trimming shortened V by 3 bases and J by 4 bases, and 12 bases separated the two germline ends. Germline loops: CDR1 SGDLS, CDR2 YYNGEE. There are 14 residues in the CDR3. CDR3 DNA sequence: TGTGCCAGCAGCGCCGGGCAGGGCCCAGATACGCAGTATTTT. Its translation: CASSAGQGPDTQYF.

This clonotype has more than one count but fewer than ten. The chain links TRBV5-1 to TRBJ1-3; D is unclear. Germline V CDR1 and CDR2: SGHRS, YFSETQ. Trimming took off 0 bases at V and 0 bases at J, with 10 bases between the two ends. The CDR3 contains 16 residues. This CDR3 reads CASSLGIGNSGNTIYF. The CDR3 DNA sequence: TGCGCCAGCAGCTTGGGAATTGGAAACTCTGGAAACACCATATATTTT.

In its sample, this clonotype was seen many times. V usage is TRBV12-3 or TRBV12-4 and J usage is TRBJ1-5, with D hard to call. The CDR3 totals 13 residues. Trimming took off 6 bases at V and 3 bases at J, with 9 bases between the two ends. CDR3 region: CASSPDVNQPQHF. The DNA for the CDR3 is TGTGCCAGCAGCCCGGACGTCAATCAGCCCCAGCATTTT.

The V and J genes are TRBV12-3 or TRBV12-4 and TRBJ2-1; D might be TRBD2 (7 bases). The CDR3 spans 16 residues. V lost 3 bases to trimming and J lost 4 bases, with 16 bases between them. The CDR3 is CASSLVGGPGYNEQFF. The CDR3 nucleotides are TGTGCCAGCAGTTTGGTCGGGGGGCCCGGGTACAATGAGCAGTTCTTC.

V usage is TRBV11-2 and J usage is TRBJ2-3; 7 nucleotides line up with TRBD2. Trimming took 0 bases from V and 2 from J; bases not matched to a gene: 5. CDR1 SGHAT and CDR2 FQNNGV come from the germline V gene. This CDR3 is 16 amino acids long. CDR3 nucleotide sequence: TGTGCCAGCAGCTTAGAGGGGGGGGGGATCACAGATACGCAGTATTTT. Its translation is CASSLEGGGITDTQYF.

The chain employs TRBV5-1 and TRBJ2-1; TRBD1 agrees at 7 bases. This CDR3 comprises 13 residues. Germline lookup yields CDR1 SGHRS and CDR2 YFSETQ. J gave up 6 bases and V 4 bases, and 4 bases lay outside the gene matches. The CDR3 region is CASSGWTGNEQFF. The CDR3 DNA follows: TGCGCCAGCAGCGGGTGGACAGGCAATGAGCAGTTCTTC.

This clonotype was detected only a few times. The chain uses TRBV4-3 and TRBJ1-6; 8 nucleotides agree with TRBD1. This CDR3 comprises 13 residues. Germline V gives CDR1 LGHNA, CDR2 YSLEER. With V trimmed by 5 bases and J by 10 bases, 4 bases remained unmatched. CDR3 DNA: TGCGCCAGCAGCGAACGGACAGGGTCACCCCTCCACTTT. It yields the protein CASSERTGSPLHF.

The chain combines TRBV10-3 with TRBJ2-7; 9 nucleotides agree with TRBD1. CDR3 length: 12 residues. From germline, CDR1 is ENHRY and CDR2 SYGVKD. The V and J ends lost 6 bases and 3 bases, in that order; junction bases with no gene match: 0. For the CDR3, the DNA is TGTGCCATCAGGGGACAGGGCTACGAGCAGTACTTC. Translating it yields CAIRGQGYEQYF.